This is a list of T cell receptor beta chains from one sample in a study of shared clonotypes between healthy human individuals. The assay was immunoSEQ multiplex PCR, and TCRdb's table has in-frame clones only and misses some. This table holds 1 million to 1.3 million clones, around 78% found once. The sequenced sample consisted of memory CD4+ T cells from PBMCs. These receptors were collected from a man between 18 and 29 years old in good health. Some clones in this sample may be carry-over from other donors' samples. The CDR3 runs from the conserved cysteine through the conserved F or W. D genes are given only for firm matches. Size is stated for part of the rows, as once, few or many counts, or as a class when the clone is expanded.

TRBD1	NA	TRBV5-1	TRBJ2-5	CASSFPYRGRQETQYF	TGCGCCAGCAGCTTTCCTTACAGGGGGCGTCAGGAGACCCAGTACTTC
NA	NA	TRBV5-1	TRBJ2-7	CASSATGTGYYEQYF	TGCGCCAGCAGCGCGACAGGTACCGGATACTACGAGCAGTACTTC
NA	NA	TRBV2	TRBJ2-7	CASSEVRRWEQYF	TGTGCCAGCAGTGAAGTGCGCAGGTGGGAGCAGTACTTC
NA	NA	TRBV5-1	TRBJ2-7	CASSLEVDSYEQYF	TGCGCCAGCAGCTTGGAGGTCGACTCCTACGAGCAGTACTTC
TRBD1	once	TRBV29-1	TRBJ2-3	CSVEGGQASTDTQYF	TGCAGCGTTGAAGGGGGACAGGCCTCCACAGATACGCAGTATTTT
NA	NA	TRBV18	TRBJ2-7	CASSPPGSGSYEQYF	TGTGCCAGCTCACCACCAGGTAGCGGCTCCTACGAGCAGTACTTC
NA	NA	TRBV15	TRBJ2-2	CATSRTAYGTGELFF	TGTGCCACCAGCAGAACTGCTTACGGGACCGGGGAGCTGTTTTTT
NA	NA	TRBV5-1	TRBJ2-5	CASKRGSGQETQYF	TGCGCCAGCAAGAGAGGTAGCGGCCAAGAGACCCAGTACTTC
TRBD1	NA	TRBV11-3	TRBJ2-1	CASSRDRGRDEQFF	TGTGCCAGCAGCCGGGACAGGGGGCGGGATGAGCAGTTCTTC
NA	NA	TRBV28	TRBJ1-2	CASSEQGRDGYTF	TGTGCCAGCAGTGAGCAGGGGAGGGATGGCTACACCTTC
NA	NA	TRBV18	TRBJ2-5	CASSPPGERVQETQYF	TGTGCCAGCTCACCTCCCGGGGAGCGGGTACAAGAGACCCAGTACTTC
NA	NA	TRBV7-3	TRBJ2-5	CASSLRGSGGETQYF	TGTGCCAGCAGCTTACGGGGGAGTGGCGGAGAGACCCAGTACTTC
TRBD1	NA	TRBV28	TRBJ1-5	CASSFFLGTGQSQSDQPQHF	TGTGCCAGCAGTTTCTTCTTAGGGACAGGGCAAAGTCAAAGTGATCAGCCCCAGCATTTT
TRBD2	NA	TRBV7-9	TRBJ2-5	CASSTTGGHGTQYF	TGTGCCAGCAGTACGACGGGAGGTCATGGGACCCAGTACTTC
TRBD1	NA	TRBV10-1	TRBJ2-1	CASSDTGGYNEQFF	TGCGCCAGCAGTGATACAGGGGGGTACAATGAGCAGTTCTTC
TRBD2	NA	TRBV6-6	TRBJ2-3	CASTRAGEADTQYF	TGTGCCAGCACAAGAGCGGGAGAGGCAGATACGCAGTATTTT
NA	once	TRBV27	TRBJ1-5	CASSLLTGSNSNQPQHF	TGTGCCAGCAGTTTACTGACAGGAAGTAATAGCAATCAGCCCCAGCATTTT
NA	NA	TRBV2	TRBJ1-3	CASSELLSGNTIYF	TGTGCCAGCAGTGAACTCCTCTCTGGAAACACCATATATTTT
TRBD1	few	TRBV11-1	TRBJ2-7	CASSLTGSSYEQYF	TGTGCCAGCAGCTTGACAGGGTCCTCCTACGAGCAGTACTTC
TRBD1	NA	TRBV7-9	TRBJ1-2	CASSREAGTGDVYGYTF	TGTGCCAGCAGTCGCGAGGCCGGGACAGGGGACGTCTATGGCTACACCTTC
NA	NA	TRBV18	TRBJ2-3	CASSPASTDTQYF	TGTGCCAGCTCACCAGCTAGCACAGATACGCAGTATTTT
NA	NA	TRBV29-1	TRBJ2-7	CSVDPGVGEQYF	TGCAGCGTTGATCCGGGGGTGGGCGAGCAGTACTTC
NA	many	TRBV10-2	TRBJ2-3	CASRGSTDTQYF	TGCGCCAGCAGGGGAAGCACAGATACGCAGTATTTT
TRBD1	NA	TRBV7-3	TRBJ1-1	CASSPGGQGKYSANTEAFF	TGTGCCAGCAGTCCTGGGGGACAGGGCAAGTATTCGGCGAACACTGAAGCTTTCTTT
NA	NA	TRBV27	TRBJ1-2	CASSDPGHTSNDGYTF	TGTGCCAGCAGCGACCCGGGACACACCTCTAATGATGGCTACACCTTC
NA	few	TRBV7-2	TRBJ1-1	CASSFSIRGRGAFF	TGTGCCAGCAGCTTTTCGATTCGGGGGCGCGGAGCTTTCTTT
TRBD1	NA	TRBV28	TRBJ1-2	CATCRQGDGYTF	TGTGCCACCTGCCGACAGGGCGATGGCTACACCTTC